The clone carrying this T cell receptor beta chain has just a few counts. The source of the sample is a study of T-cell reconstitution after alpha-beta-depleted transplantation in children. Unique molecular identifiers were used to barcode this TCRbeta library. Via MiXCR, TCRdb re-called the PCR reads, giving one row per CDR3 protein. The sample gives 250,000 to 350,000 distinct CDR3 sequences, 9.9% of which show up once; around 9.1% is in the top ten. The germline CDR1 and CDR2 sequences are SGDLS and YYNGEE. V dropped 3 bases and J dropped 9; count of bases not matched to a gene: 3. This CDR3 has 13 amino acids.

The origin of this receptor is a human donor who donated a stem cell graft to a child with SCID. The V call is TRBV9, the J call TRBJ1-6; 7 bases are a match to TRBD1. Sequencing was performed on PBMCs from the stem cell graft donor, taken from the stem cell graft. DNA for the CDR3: TGTGCCAGCAGCGGACAGGGCTTTTCACCCCTCCACTTT. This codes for CASSGQGFSPLHF.